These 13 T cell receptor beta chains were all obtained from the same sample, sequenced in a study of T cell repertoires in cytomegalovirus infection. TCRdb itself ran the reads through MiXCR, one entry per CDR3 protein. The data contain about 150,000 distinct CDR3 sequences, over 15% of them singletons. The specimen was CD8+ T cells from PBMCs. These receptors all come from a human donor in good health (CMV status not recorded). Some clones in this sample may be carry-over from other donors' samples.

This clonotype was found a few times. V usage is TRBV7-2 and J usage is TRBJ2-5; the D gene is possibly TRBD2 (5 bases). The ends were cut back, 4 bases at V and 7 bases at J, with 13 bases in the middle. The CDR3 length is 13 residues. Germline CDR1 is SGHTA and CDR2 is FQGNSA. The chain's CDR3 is CASSSFGDLTQYF. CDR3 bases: TGTGCCAGCAGCTCCTTCGGGGATTTGACCCAGTACTTC.

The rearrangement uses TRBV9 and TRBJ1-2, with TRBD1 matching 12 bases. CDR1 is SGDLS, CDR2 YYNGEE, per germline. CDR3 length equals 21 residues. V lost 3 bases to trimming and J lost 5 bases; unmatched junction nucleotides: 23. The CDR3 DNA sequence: TGTGCCAGCAGCGATAACTTCAGACAGCGGGACAGGGGGCTGGAGTTGTATGGCTACACCTTC. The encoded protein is CASSDNFRQRDRGLELYGYTF.

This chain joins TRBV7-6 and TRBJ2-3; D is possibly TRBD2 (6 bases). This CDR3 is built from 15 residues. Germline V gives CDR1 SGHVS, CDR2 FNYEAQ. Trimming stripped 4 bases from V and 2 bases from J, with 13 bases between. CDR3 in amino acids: CASSSRDSYTDTQYF. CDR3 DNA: TGTGCCAGCAGCTCCCGGGACTCCTACACAGATACGCAGTATTTT.

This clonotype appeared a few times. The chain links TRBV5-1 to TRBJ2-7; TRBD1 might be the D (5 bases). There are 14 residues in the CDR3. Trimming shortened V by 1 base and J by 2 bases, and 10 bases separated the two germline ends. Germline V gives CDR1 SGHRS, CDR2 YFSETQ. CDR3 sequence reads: CASSLTTGPYEQYF. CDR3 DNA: TGCGCCAGCAGCTTGACCACAGGCCCCTACGAGCAGTACTTC.

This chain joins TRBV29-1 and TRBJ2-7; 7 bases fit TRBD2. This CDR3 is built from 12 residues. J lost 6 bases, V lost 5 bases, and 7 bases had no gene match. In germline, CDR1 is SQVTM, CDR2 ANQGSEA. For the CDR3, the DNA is TGCAGCGTTCTCCAACTAGCGAGCGAGCAGTACTTC. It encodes CSVLQLASEQYF.

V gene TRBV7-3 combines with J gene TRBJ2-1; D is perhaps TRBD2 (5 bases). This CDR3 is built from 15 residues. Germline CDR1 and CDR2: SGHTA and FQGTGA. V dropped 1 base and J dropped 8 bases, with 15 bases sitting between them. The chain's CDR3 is CASSLIRGSPDEQFF. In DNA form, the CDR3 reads TGTGCCAGCAGCTTAATAAGAGGGTCCCCCGATGAGCAGTTCTTC.

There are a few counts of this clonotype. CDR3 residues: CASSLGITTSGANVLTF. CDR3 in DNA: TGTGCCAGCAGCTTGGGAATAACAACCTCTGGGGCCAACGTCCTGACTTTC. The genes are TRBV7-2 and TRBJ2-6; no clear D gene. Germline CDR1 SGHTA, CDR2 FQGNSA. The V gene lost 3 bases and the J gene lost 0 bases, with 12 bases spanning the gap. This CDR3 comprises 17 residues. Supplemented by reference TRBV7-2 and TRBJ2-6, the full variable domain reads GAGVSQSPSNKVTEKGKDVELRCDPISGHTALYWYRQSLGQGLEFLIYFQGNSAPDKSGLPSDRFSAERTGGSVSTLTIQRTQQEDSAVYLCASSLGITTSGANVLTFGAGSRLTVL.

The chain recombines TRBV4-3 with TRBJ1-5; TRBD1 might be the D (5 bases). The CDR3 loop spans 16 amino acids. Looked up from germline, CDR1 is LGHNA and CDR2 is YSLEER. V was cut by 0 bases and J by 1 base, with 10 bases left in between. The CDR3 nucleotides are TGCGCCAGCAGCCAAGATACGGCAGGGAGCAATCAGCCCCAGCATTTT. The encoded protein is CASSQDTAGSNQPQHF.

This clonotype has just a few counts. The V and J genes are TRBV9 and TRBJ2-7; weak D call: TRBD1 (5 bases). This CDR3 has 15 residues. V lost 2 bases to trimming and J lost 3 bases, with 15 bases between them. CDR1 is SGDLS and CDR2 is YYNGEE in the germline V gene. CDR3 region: CASSVTGAEGYEQYF. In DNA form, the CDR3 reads TGTGCCAGCAGCGTCACAGGTGCCGAAGGCTACGAGCAGTACTTC. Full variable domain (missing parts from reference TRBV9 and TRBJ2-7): DSGVTQTPKHLITATGQRVTLRCSPRSGDLSVYWYQQSLDQGLQFLIQYYNGEERAKGNILERFSAQQFPDLHSELNLSSLELGDSALYFCASSVTGAEGYEQYFGPGTRLTVT.

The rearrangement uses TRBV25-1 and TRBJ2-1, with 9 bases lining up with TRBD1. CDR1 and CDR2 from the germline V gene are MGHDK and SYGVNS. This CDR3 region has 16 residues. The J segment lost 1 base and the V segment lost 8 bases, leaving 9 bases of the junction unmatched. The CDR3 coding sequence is TGTGCCAGCGAGAGCAGAGACAGGGGGTCCTACAATGAGCAGTTCTTC. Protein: CASESRDRGSYNEQFF.

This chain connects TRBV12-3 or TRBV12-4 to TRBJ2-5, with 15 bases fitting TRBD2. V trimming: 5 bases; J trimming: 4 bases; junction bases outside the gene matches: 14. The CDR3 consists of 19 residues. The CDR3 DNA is TGTGCCAGCAGTAATCTCTGGGGACTAGCGGGGGGCCGACGAGAGACCCAGTACTTC. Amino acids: CASSNLWGLAGGRRETQYF.

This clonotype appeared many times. The chain's CDR3 is CASSSAQRGGTEAFF. The CDR3 bases are TGTGCCAGCAGCTCCGCTCAGCGGGGAGGCACTGAAGCTTTCTTT. This chain connects TRBV7-9 to TRBJ1-1; D is ambiguous. V dropped 4 bases and J dropped 4 bases, with 16 bases sitting between them. The CDR3 sequence is 15 residues long. Germline-derived CDR1 and CDR2 are SEHNR and FQNEAQ (reference sequence).

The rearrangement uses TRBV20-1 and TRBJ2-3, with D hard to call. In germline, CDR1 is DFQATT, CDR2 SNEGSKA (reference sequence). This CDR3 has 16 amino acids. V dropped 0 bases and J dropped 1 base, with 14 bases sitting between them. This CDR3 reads CSAREGFVSGTDTQYF. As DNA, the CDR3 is TGCAGTGCTAGAGAAGGGTTCGTTTCCGGCACAGATACGCAGTATTTT.